Only a few counts were recorded for the clone carrying this TCR beta chain. The target antigen is unknown. From germline, CDR1 is LGHDT and CDR2 YNNKEL (reference sequence). This CDR3 contains 14 residues. V was shortened by 4 bases and J by 6 bases, with 15 bases between the two germline ends. These data come from a study of early T cells in non-severe SARS-CoV-2 infection. Findings and limits, study-wide: The study's VDJdb matching favored anti-spike CD8 responses and missed private and CD4 specificities.

Unique molecular identifiers tagged individual cDNA molecules. TCRdb used MiXCR to reprocess the 5' RACE reads, holding one entry per CDR3 protein. The table includes approximately 77,000 distinct CDR3 sequences, approximately 12% detected once. This receptor was obtained from an adult who was a healthcare worker with PCR-confirmed SARS-CoV-2 infection or an uninfected control (not recorded which). The donor label of this sample is uncertain. J is TRBJ1-1 and V is TRBV3-1, with a possible D match to TRBD1 (5 bases). Sequenced here: whole blood, sampled at baseline. The CDR3 sequence is CASSPGPRSAEAFF. The CDR3 nucleotides are TGTGCCAGCAGCCCAGGGCCCCGGTCCGCTGAAGCTTTCTTT. Filled out from reference TRBV3-1 and TRBJ1-1, the complete variable domain reads DTAVSQTPKYLVTQMGNDKSIKCEQNLGHDTMYWYKQDSKKFLKIMFSYNNKELIINETVPNRFSPKSPDKAHLNLHINSLELGDSAVYFCASSPGPRSAEAFFGQGTRLTVV.